These 3 T cell receptor beta chains were sequenced from one sample in a study of blood T cell repertoires in COVID-19. TCRdb's copy holds only in-frame clones and misses some; the assay was immunoSEQ multiplex PCR. The table shows under 200,000 clones, with approximately 80% occurring only once. Specimen: peripheral blood. The receptors here all came from a woman older than 75 with active or convalescent COVID-19.

This rearrangement joins TRBV5-1 to TRBJ2-2, with 8 bases lining up with TRBD1. Germline V gives CDR1 SGHRS, CDR2 YFSETQ. V gave up 0 bases and J gave up 6 bases; unmatched junction bases: 4. The CDR3 length is 15 residues. CDR3 bases: TGCGCCAGCAGCTTGGACAGGGGGTCATCCGGGGAGCTGTTTTTT. Protein sequence: CASSLDRGSSGELFF.

The V gene is TRBV7-2, the J gene TRBJ1-2; 7 positions match TRBD1. Germline V gives CDR1 SGHTA, CDR2 FQGNSA. V was clipped by 2 bases and J by 3 bases; unmatched bases: 9. There are 16 residues in the CDR3. For the CDR3, the DNA is TGTGCCAGCAGCTTAACGGGGGCAGGGGGGCACTATGGCTACACCTTC. This translates into CASSLTGAGGHYGYTF. The variable domain in full, with the rest retrieved from reference TRBV7-2 and TRBJ1-2, is GAGVSQSPSNKVTEKGKDVELRCDPISGHTALYWYRQSLGQGLEFLIYFQGNSAPDKSGLPSDRFSAERTGGSVSTLTIQRTQQEDSAVYLCASSLTGAGGHYGYTFGSGTRLTVV.

The chain combines TRBV7-3 with TRBJ2-1; TRBD2 matches 14 bases. The V gene end was trimmed by 4 bases and the J gene end by 0 bases; junction bases not matched to a gene: 5. Germline lookup yields CDR1 SGHTA and CDR2 FQGTGA. This CDR3 spans 18 amino acids. CDR3 in DNA: TGTGCCAGCAGCTCCGGACTAGCGGGGGGTAACTCCTACAATGAGCAGTTCTTC. It codes for CASSSGLAGGNSYNEQFF.